This TCR beta chain was sequenced in a study of T cell responses to AZD1222 COVID-19 vaccine. The wider study: Researchers grouped second doses given at about 4 or about 12 weeks into one pool.

Regarding the study as a whole: Females outnumbered males among donors, who were mostly white British; clonal diversity was possibly underestimated. The study reported that nearly half of spike-specific TCRs target unmutated variant regions. Spike-specific TCR breadth and depth both grew after two AZD1222 doses.

The CDR3 consists of 14 residues. V lost 5 bases, J lost 1 base, and 11 bases lay in between. Germline CDR1 reads MNHEY; CDR2 reads SMNVEV (reference sequence). For this clone: Its specificity is unknown.

Clones were sequenced by immunoSEQ multiplex PCR, and TCRdb holds only the in-frame ones, with some missing. The table shows about 170,000 clones, with less than 90% occurring only once. This material consisted of peripheral blood, taken on day 0 of AZD1222 vaccination. The genes are TRBV27 and TRBJ1-1; D remains unclear. This clonotype originated in an adult in good health. CDR3 sequence reads: CASSRMRRNTEAFF. CDR3 in DNA: TGTGCCAGCAGTCGCATGAGGAGGAACACTGAAGCTTTCTTT.